The source of this T cell receptor beta chain is a study of response to subunit inactivated influenza vaccine. Study observations and caveats: Few new T cells, the authors suggested, are recruited by each seasonal influenza vaccination.

This clonotype was picked up a small number of times. Antigen unknown. CDR1 is DFQATT and CDR2 is SNEGSKA in the germline V gene (reference sequence). Trimming pared 1 base from V and 2 bases from J, leaving 20 bases between. The length of the CDR3 is 18 residues. TCRdb processed the RT-PCR reads anew with MiXCR; each CDR3 protein has one entry. This sample has approximately 520,000 distinct CDR3 sequences, with about 25% found just once. The sample consisted of CD4+ T cells sorted from PBMCs, taken more than 4 days after vaccination. This TCR was sampled from a man between 50 and 59 years old who received an inactivated influenza vaccine. The chain has TRBV20-1 and TRBJ2-2, with D possibly being TRBD2 (5 bases). CDR3 loop: CSARGFPWEFRNTGELFF. CDR3 coding DNA: TGCAGTGCTAGAGGCTTCCCTTGGGAGTTCAGAAACACCGGGGAGCTGTTTTTT.